This T cell receptor beta chain was documented in a study of regulatory T cells in long-lasting Graves disease. Noted time point: newly diagnosed GD, antithyroid drugs for less than 3 months. RNA isolated from PBMCs was used to make the TCR library. Findings and limits, study-wide: Persistent disease samples used TRBV28, TRBJ1-2 and TRBJ2-5 preferentially.

Germline V gene data show CDR1 as MDHEN and CDR2 as SYDVKM. The length of the CDR3 is 15 residues. Investigators prepared the TCR beta libraries by applying iRepertoire HTBI primers and Arm-PCR of CDR3 regions. TCRdb re-analysed the multiplex PCR reads in MiXCR, keeping a single row per CDR3 protein. The sample shows approximately 470,000 distinct CDR3 sequences, 15% to 20% of them seen only once. A few counts support this clonotype. What it binds is unknown. The junction differs from germline at one of its ends, possibly a read error. The same sample was also used in a study of T cells in Graves' hyperthyroidism and ophthalmopathy.

This TCR was recovered from a man in his forties with Graves disease. The J gene is TRBJ2-2, the V gene TRBV28; D gene uncertain. The sample was peripheral blood mononuclear cells (PBMCs), taken at new diagnosis, from a patient treated with antithyroid drugs. CDR3 nucleotide sequence: TGTGCCAGCGGTTTAAGGATCGAGAACACCGGGGAGCTGTTTTTT. Translation gives CASGLRIENTGELFF. Variable domain in full (rest from reference TRBV28 and TRBJ2-2): DVKVTQSSRYLVKRTGEKVFLECVQDMDHENMFWYRQDPGLGLRLIYFSYDVKMKEKGDIPEGYSVSREKKERFSLILESASTNQTSMYLCASGLRIENTGELFFGEGSRLTVL.